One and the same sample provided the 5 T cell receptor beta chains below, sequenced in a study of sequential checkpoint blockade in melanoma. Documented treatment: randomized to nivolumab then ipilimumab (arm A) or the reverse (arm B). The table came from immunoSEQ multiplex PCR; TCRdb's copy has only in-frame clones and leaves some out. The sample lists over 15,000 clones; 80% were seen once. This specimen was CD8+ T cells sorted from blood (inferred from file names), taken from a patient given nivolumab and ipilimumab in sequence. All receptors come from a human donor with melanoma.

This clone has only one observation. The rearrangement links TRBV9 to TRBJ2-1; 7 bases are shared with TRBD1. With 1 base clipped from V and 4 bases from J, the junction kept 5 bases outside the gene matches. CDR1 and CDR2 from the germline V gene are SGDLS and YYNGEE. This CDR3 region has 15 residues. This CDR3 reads CASSVRGPGYNEQFF. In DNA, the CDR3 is TGTGCCAGCAGCGTAAGGGGGCCAGGGTACAATGAGCAGTTCTTC.

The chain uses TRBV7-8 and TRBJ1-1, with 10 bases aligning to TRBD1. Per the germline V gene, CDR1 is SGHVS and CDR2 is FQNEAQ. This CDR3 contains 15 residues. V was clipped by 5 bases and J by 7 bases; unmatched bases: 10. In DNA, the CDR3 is TGTGCCAGCAGCACTAGACAGGGGGCTGGGGGTGAAGCTTTCTTT. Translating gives CASSTRQGAGGEAFF.

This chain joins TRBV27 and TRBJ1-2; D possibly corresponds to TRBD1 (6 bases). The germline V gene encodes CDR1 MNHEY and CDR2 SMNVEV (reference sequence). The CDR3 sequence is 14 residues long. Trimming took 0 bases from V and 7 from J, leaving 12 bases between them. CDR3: CASSLSGGPGGYTF. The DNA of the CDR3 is TGTGCCAGCAGTTTATCAGGGGGACCTGGTGGCTACACCTTC.

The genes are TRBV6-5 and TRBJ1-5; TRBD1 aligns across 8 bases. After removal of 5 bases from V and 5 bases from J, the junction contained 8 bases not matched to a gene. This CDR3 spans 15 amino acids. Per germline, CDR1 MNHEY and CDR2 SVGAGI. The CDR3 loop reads CASSHTGGSYQPQHF. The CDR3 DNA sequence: TGTGCCAGCAGTCATACAGGGGGAAGTTATCAGCCCCAGCATTTT.

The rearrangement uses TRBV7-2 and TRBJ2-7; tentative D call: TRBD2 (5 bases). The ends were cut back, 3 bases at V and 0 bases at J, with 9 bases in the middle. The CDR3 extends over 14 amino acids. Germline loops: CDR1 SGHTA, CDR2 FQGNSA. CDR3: CASSLRDYSYEQYF. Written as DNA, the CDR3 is TGTGCCAGCAGCTTGAGGGATTACTCCTACGAGCAGTACTTC. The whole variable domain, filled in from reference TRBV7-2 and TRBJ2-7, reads GAGVSQSPSNKVTEKGKDVELRCDPISGHTALYWYRQSLGQGLEFLIYFQGNSAPDKSGLPSDRFSAERTGGSVSTLTIQRTQQEDSAVYLCASSLRDYSYEQYFGPGTRLTVT.